This T cell receptor beta chain was recovered during a study of T cell repertoires in aging, cancer and after chemotherapy (dated by TCRdb to between 2018 and 2021). Regarding the complete study: Six donor age groups were covered, ranging from 30 or younger up to 70 or older, and each group contained at least three individuals. Control TCR repertoires from healthy donors were recorded over several months to years, and clear clonal overlap was observed across re-sampling. The complete dataset included about 8.8 million TCR reads. The study profiled peripheral blood TCR beta repertoires from healthy donors and cancer patients to examine immunoaging and T cell reconstitution after chemotherapy. A cohort of more than 200 cancer patients (around 93 with hematological and approximately 120 with solid cancers) was assembled, and 95 healthy donors were included as a reference group.

General conclusions and limits of the study: In healthy donors, the decline in TCR diversity with age was mainly due to loss of richness, whereas in cancer patients loss of evenness also played a role. Significantly lower blood TCR diversity and higher clonality were observed in untreated patients with hematological or solid cancers than in age-matched healthy donors. It was noted by the authors that conclusions about immunological memory after chemotherapy cannot be drawn from the repertoire data. An increase in median generation probability over the chemotherapy interval was observed in both cancer cohorts, suggesting that the repertoire was reconstituted through rebound thymic output.

Germline trimming: 6 bases from V, 6 bases from J; junction bases outside gene matches: 9. The CDR3 sequence holds 15 residues, the cysteine and phenylalanine included. Only CDR3 DNA is held: 45 bases, read in frame from base 1. CDR1 is given as ENHRY and CDR2 as SYGVKD, both from the germline V gene. TCR beta rearrangements were amplified from genomic DNA extracted from peripheral blood rather than from sorted cells or RNA. Rearranged TRB sequences spanning V, D and J segments were amplified by multiplex touch-down PCR using a mixed TRB-A/B primer pool. Illumina adapters and sample indices were added to the amplicons in two consecutive PCR reactions performed with Phusion HS II polymerase. Amplicons were gel-purified using the NucleoSpin Gel and PCR Clean-up kit and were subsequently checked with Qubit and an Agilent 2100 Bioanalyzer. Libraries were sequenced on an Illumina MiSeq using 600-cycle, single-indexed, paired-end runs. In the authors' own workflow: TRB sequences were processed with MiXCR versions 2.12 and 3.0.5. A clone was defined as each unique CDR3 nucleotide sequence, and only productive sequences supported by at least two reads were kept. The repertoire metrics were Shannon diversity, evenness, clonality (defined as one minus evenness), and alpha-parameterized diversity profiles covering alpha 0 to 5. The IGoR algorithm was used to calculate generation probabilities of clones in the paired pre- and post-chemotherapy samples. TCRdb trimmed public reads at Q25 via fastp, called clones via MiXCR and kept in-frame beta chains. Here each entry gathers all rows of one CDR3 protein and keeps the most common genes and DNA. TCRdb's processing, not the study's, gives the V and J calls here. The table for this sample lists some 8,000 distinct CDR3 sequences; approximately 34% of them were counted only once. The ten largest clones capture 5% of the sample.

As for this clonotype: Its antigen target is currently unknown. No much larger clone is present one base from it, and per-base qualities are unavailable.

This receptor was identified in a human donor in good health. The sequence is built from TRBV10-3 and TRBJ2-1; TRBD1 lines up with 9 middle nucleotides. Sequencing used blood. The CDR3 region: CAIREPGQGVNEQFF. The DNA sequence reads TGTGCCATCAGAGAGCCGGGACAGGGTGTCAATGAGCAGTTCTTC.